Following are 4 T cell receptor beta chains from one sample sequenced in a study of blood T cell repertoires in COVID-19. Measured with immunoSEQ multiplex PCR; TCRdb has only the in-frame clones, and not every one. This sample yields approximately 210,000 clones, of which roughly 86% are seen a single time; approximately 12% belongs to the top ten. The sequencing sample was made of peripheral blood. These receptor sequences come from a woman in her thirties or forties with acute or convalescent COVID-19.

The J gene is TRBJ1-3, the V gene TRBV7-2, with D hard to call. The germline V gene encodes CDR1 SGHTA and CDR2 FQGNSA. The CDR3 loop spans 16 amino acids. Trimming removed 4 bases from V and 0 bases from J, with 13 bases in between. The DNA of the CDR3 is TGTGCCAGCAGCTCGGGAGGGCCCAACTCTGGAAACACCATATATTTT. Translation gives CASSSGGPNSGNTIYF. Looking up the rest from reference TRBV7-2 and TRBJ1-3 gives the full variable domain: GAGVSQSPSNKVTEKGKDVELRCDPISGHTALYWYRQSLGQGLEFLIYFQGNSAPDKSGLPSDRFSAERTGGSVSTLTIQRTQQEDSAVYLCASSSGGPNSGNTIYFGEGSWLTVV.

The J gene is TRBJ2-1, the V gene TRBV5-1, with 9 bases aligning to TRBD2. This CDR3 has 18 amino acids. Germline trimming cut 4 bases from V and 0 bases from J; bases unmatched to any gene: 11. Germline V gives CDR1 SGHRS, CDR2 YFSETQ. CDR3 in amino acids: CASSRSQGSGSSYNEQFF. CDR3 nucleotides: TGCGCCAGCAGCAGAAGTCAAGGTAGCGGGAGCTCCTACAATGAGCAGTTCTTC.

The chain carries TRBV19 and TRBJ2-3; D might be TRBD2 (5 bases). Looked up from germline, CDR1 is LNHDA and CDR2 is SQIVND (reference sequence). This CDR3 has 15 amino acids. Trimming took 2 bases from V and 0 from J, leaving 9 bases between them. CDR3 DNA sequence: TGTGCCAGTAGTATAATAAGCGGAAGCACAGATACGCAGTATTTT. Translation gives CASSIISGSTDTQYF.

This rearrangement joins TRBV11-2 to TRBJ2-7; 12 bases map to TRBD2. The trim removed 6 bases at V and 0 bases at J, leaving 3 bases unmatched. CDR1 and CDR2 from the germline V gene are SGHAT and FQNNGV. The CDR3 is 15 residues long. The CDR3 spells CASRLTSGSSYEQYF. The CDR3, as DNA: TGTGCCAGCAGGTTGACTAGCGGGAGCTCCTACGAGCAGTACTTC.